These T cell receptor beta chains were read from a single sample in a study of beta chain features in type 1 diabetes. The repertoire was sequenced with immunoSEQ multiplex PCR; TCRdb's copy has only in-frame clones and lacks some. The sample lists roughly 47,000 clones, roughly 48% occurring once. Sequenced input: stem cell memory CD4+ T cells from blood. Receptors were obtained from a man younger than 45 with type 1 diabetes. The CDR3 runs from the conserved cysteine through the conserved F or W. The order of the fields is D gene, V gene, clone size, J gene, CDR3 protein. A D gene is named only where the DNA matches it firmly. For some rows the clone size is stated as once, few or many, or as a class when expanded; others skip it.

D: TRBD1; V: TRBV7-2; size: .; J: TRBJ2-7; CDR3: CASSSVPGQGASAEQYF
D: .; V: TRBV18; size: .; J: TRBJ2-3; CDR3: CASSPGHSTDTQYF
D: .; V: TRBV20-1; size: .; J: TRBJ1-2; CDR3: CSVRGMGGYTF
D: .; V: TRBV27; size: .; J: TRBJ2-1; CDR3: CASSGLYNEQFF
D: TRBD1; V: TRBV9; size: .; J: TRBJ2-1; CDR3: CASSVSAGQGINEQFF
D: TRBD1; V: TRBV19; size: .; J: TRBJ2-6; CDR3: CASSISQGAYSLANVLTF
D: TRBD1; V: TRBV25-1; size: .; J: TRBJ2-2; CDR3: CASSDQGAGELFF
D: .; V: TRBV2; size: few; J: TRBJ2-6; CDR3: CASSEGVGTKGSGANVLTF
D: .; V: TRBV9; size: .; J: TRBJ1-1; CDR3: CASSVEGALGTEAFF
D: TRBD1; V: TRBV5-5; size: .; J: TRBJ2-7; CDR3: CASSLAGGQANYEQYF
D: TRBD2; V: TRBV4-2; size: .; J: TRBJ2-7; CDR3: CASSPWGGTEQYF
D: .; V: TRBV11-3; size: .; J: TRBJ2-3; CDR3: CASSQGLSTDTQYF
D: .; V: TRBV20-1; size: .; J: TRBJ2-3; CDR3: CSAEGTSQYF
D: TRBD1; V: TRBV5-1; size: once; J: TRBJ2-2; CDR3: CASSLWGQAGELFF
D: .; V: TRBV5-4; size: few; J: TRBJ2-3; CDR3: CASSLGAGKGDTQYF
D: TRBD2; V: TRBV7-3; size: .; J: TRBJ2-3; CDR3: CASSLIAGSDTQYF
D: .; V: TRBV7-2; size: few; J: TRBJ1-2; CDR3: CASTKSVYGYTF
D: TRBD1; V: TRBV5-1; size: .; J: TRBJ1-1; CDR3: CASSLPSRRDRGRLDTEAFF
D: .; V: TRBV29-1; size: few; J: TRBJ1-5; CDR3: CSVEVQGNQPQHF
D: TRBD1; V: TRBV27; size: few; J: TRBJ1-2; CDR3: CASSLNPRGTGTNGYTF
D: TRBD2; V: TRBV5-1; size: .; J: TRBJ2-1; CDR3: CASSPGTSGRALSYNEQFF
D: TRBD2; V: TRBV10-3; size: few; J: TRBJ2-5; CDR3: CAIRREGETQYF
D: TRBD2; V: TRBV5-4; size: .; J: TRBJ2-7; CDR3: CASSPGYLTSGSSYEQYF
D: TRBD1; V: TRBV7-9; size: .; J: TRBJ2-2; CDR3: CASSLRGQGTGELFF
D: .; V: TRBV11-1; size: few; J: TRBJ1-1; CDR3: CASSPGTRNTEAFF
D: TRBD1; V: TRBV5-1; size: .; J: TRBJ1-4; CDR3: CASSEGQVVEKLFF
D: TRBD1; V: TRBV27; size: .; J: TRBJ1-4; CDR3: CASSSGQVNEKLFF
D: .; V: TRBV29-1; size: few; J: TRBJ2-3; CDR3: CSVEDKHSTDTQYF
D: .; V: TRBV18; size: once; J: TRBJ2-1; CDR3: CASSPSPENEQFF
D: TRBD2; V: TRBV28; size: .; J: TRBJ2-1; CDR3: CASKVAGVRYEQFF
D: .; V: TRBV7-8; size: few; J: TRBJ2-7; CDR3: CASSIRTTRFYEQYF
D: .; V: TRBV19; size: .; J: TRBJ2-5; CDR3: CASSIVSWRAGPVETQYF
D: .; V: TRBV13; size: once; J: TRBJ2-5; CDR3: CASSFRALQETQYF
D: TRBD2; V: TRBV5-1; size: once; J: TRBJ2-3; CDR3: CASSLGTSGASTDTQYF
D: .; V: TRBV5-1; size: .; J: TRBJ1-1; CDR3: CASSLFRDRPNTEAFF
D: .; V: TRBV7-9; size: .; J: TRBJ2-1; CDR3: CASSSLGDSDNEQFF
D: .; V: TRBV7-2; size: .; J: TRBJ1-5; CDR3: CASSFFIGNQPQHF
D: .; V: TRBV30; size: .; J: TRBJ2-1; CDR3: CAWGGINEQFF
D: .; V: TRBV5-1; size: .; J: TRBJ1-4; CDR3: CASSLGPGLNEKLFF
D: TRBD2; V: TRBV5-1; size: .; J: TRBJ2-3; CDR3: CASSLGIAGVADTQYF
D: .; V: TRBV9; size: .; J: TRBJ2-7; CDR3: CASSGGQAISSGEQYF